This TCR beta chain was captured by sequencing in a study of a mutant IDH1 vaccine in newly diagnosed glioma. The overall study: Treated patients had a mean age of about 38 years and an approximately 60% male, roughly 40% female split.

Notes on this clone: As yet, its antigen is unknown.

Study-level results: Among all patients, vaccine-induced immune responses occurred in around 95%.

Noted time point: baseline, week 1 (first vaccination visit). Treatment denoted: pre-vaccination baseline after standard-of-care therapy. The donors had new WHO grade 3 or 4 astrocytomas; these were IDH1-mutant and ATRX-lost. Repertoires were generated with immunoSEQ multiplex PCR, while TCRdb's copy carries only in-frame clones and drops some. This sample has 25,000 to 35,000 clones, with roughly nine tenths found just once. The source is a woman aged 40 to 50 with glioma. This sample comprised PBMCs, obtained from a glioma patient treated with radiotherapy, temozolomide or both.

CDR3: CASTGGQGRGRGGYEQYF. Written as DNA, the CDR3 is TGTGCCTCCACCGGAGGACAGGGGAGGGGAAGAGGGGGCTACGAGCAGTACTTC. The chain uses TRBV5-5 and TRBJ2-7; 9 nucleotides align to TRBD1. The V gene's germline CDR1 is SGHKS and CDR2 YYEKEE (reference sequence). The V and J ends lost 10 bases and 3 bases, in that order; junction bases with no gene match: 23. This CDR3 has 18 amino acids.